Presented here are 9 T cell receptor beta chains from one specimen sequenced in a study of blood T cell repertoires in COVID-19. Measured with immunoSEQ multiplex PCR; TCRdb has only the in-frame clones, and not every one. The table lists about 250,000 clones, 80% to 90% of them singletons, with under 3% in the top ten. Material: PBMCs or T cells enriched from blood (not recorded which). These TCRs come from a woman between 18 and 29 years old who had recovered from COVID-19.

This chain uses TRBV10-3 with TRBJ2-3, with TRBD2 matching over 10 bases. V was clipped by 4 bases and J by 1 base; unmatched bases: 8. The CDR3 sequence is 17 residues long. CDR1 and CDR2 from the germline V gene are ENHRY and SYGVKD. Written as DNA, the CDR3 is TGTGCCATCAGTGGACAGCGGGGGGGCCAAGGCACAGATACGCAGTATTTT. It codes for CAISGQRGGQGTDTQYF.

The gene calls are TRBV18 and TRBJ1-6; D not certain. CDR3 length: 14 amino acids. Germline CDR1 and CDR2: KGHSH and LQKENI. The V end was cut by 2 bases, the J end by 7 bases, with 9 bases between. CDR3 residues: CASSPEGQNSPLHF. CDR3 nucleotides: TGTGCCAGCTCACCAGAGGGTCAGAATTCACCCCTCCACTTT.

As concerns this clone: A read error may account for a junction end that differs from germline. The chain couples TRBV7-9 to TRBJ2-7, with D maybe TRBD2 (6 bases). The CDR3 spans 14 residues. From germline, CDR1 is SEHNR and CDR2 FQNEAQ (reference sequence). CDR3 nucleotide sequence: TGTGCCACCGCTGCGATTGGGGCGGACTACCAGCAGTACTTC. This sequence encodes CATAAIGADYQQYF. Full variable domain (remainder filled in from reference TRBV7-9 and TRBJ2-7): DTGVSQNPRHKITKRGQNVTFRCDPISEHNRLYWYRQTLGQGPEFLTYFQNEAQLEKSRLLSDRFSAERPKGSFSTLEIQRTEQGDSAMYLCATAAIGADYQQYFGPGTRLTVT.

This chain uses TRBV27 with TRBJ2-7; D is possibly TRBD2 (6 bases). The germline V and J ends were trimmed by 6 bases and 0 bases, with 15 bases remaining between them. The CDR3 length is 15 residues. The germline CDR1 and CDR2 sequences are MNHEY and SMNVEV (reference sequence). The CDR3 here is CASSTPGTASYEQYF. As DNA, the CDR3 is TGTGCCAGCAGCACCCCCGGGACTGCCTCCTACGAGCAGTACTTC.

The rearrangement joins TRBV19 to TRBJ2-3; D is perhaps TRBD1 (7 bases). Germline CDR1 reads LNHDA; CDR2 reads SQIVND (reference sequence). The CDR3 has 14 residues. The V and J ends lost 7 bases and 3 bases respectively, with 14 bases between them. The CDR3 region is CASKVAGGTDTQYF. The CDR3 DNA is TGTGCCAGTAAGGTCGCAGGGGGGACAGATACGCAGTATTTT.

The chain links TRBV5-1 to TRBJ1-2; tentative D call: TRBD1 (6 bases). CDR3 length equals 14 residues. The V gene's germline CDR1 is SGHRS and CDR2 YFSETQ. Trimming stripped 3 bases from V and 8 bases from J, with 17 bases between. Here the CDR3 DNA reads TGCGCCAGCAGCTCAGACAGAACAGGGATCGGCTACACCTTC. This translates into CASSSDRTGIGYTF.

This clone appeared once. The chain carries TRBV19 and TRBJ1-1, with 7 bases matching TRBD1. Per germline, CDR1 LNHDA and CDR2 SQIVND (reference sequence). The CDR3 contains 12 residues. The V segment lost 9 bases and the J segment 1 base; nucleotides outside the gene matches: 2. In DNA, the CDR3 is TGTGCCAGCCGGGACAGGAACACTGAAGCTTTCTTT. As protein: CASRDRNTEAFF.

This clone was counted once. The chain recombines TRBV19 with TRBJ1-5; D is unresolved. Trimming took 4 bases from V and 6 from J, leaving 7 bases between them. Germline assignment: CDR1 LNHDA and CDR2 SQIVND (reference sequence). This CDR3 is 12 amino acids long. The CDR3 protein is CASSTPGQPQHF. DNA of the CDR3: TGTGCCAGTAGTACCCCGGGTCAGCCCCAGCATTTT.

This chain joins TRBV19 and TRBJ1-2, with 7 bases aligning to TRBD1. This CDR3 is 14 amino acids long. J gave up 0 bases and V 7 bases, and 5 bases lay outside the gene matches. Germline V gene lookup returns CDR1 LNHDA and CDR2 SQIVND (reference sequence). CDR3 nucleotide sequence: TGTGCCAGTATGGACAGGCCGTCTAACTATGGCTACACCTTC. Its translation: CASMDRPSNYGYTF.